A selection of T cell receptor beta chains follows, all from one sample in a study of vaccination and CD4 T cells after COVID-19. Via MiXCR, TCRdb re-called the PCR reads, giving one row per CDR3 protein. This table has roughly 15,000 distinct CDR3 sequences, roughly three fifths appearing once. These TCRs' antigens remain unknown. The sample comprised CD4+ T cells from blood, cultured in vitro. All receptors derive from a human donor who had recovered from COVID-19. Both conserved end residues are part of each CDR3. A D gene is named only where the DNA matches it firmly. Clone sizes are given selectively: once, few, many, or a class where the clone is expanded.

J: TRBJ2-1; size: NA; V: TRBV28; D: NA; DNA: TGTGCCAGCAGCTCCGCGAACGGGTATAGTCAGTTCTTC; CDR3: CASSSANGYSQFF
J: TRBJ1-1; size: NA; V: TRBV6-5; D: TRBD1; DNA: TGTGCCAGCAGTTACGACAGGGGGCTTACTGAAGCTTTCTTT; CDR3: CASSYDRGLTEAFF
J: TRBJ2-5; size: once; V: TRBV10-2; D: TRBD1; DNA: TGCGCCAGCAGCAACCGGGACAGGGGGCAAGAGACCCAGTACTTC; CDR3: CASSNRDRGQETQYF
J: TRBJ2-7; size: NA; V: TRBV25-1; D: NA; DNA: TGTGCCAGCAGTGAGAGGCAGCCGGGGACCTACGAGCAGTACTTC; CDR3: CASSERQPGTYEQYF
J: TRBJ2-7; size: few; V: TRBV7-2; D: TRBD1; DNA: TGTGCCAGCAGCGTCAGCGCCGCGACAGGGTACTCCTACGAGCAGTACTTC; CDR3: CASSVSAATGYSYEQYF
J: TRBJ2-5; size: NA; V: TRBV6-1; D: NA; DNA: TGTGCCAGCCCTTGGGACGGGCAAGAGACCCAGTACTTC; CDR3: CASPWDGQETQYF
J: TRBJ2-7; size: NA; V: TRBV6-2/TRBV6-3; D: TRBD2; DNA: TGTGCCAGCAGTTACTCGCTGACTAGCCGCTACGAGCAGTACTTC; CDR3: CASSYSLTSRYEQYF
J: TRBJ1-2; size: NA; V: TRBV5-1; D: TRBD1; DNA: TGCGCCAGCAGCGAGTCCGGGACAGATGGCTACACCTTC; CDR3: CASSESGTDGYTF
J: TRBJ1-1; size: NA; V: TRBV19; D: NA; DNA: TGTGCCAGTAGTATAAGGGACTCAGGCACTGAAGCTTTCTTT; CDR3: CASSIRDSGTEAFF
J: TRBJ1-5; size: NA; V: TRBV10-2; D: NA; DNA: TGCGCCAGCAGTTCTGGCAGGGGCAATCAGCCCCAGCATTTT; CDR3: CASSSGRGNQPQHF
J: TRBJ2-3; size: NA; V: TRBV20-1; D: TRBD2; DNA: TGCAGTGCTATCCCTAGCGGGAAGGGCGGTACGCAGTATTTT; CDR3: CSAIPSGKGGTQYF
J: TRBJ1-2; size: NA; V: TRBV29-1; D: NA; DNA: TGCAGCGCCGCCCATACAAGTGGCTACACCTTC; CDR3: CSAAHTSGYTF
J: TRBJ2-5; size: NA; V: TRBV2; D: NA; DNA: TGTGCCAGCAGTTGGGATACAGCCCAAGAGACCCAGTACTTC; CDR3: CASSWDTAQETQYF
J: TRBJ2-7; size: NA; V: TRBV10-3; D: TRBD1; DNA: TGTGCCATCAGTGAGTCAACAGGGGGCATCGACGAGCAGTACTTC; CDR3: CAISESTGGIDEQYF
J: TRBJ1-2; size: few; V: TRBV7-9; D: NA; DNA: TGTGCCAGCAGCTTTTACAACACCGATGGCTACACCTTC; CDR3: CASSFYNTDGYTF
J: TRBJ1-2; size: NA; V: TRBV5-4; D: TRBD1; DNA: TGTGCCAGCAGCGGGGCGACAGGGAACTATGGCTACACCTTC; CDR3: CASSGATGNYGYTF
J: TRBJ2-7; size: NA; V: TRBV7-9; D: NA; DNA: TGTGCCAGCAGCTTAGCGGGTGAGCAGTACTTC; CDR3: CASSLAGEQYF
J: TRBJ2-4; size: NA; V: TRBV4-3; D: NA; DNA: TGCGCCAGCAGCCCCCCGAAGGGTCAAGGGGGGAACATTCAGTACTTC; CDR3: CASSPPKGQGGNIQYF
J: TRBJ1-2; size: NA; V: TRBV24-1; D: TRBD1; DNA: TGTGCCACCAGTGAGGCCGGGACAGAAGATGGCTACACCTTC; CDR3: CATSEAGTEDGYTF
J: TRBJ2-7; size: few; V: TRBV6-1; D: NA; DNA: TGTGCCAGCATCAGGGAAGCAGCTAACGAGCAGTACTTC; CDR3: CASIREAANEQYF
J: TRBJ1-5; size: NA; V: TRBV4-3; D: TRBD1; DNA: TGCGCCAGCAGCCAAGATGGGACAGTGAATCAGCCCCAGCATTTT; CDR3: CASSQDGTVNQPQHF
J: TRBJ2-5; size: NA; V: TRBV11-3; D: NA; DNA: TGTGCCAGCAGCTTGGCAGACCAAGAGACCCAGTACTTC; CDR3: CASSLADQETQYF
J: TRBJ2-1; size: NA; V: TRBV7-2; D: TRBD2; DNA: TGTGCCAGCAGCTTAGGTCGTATCGGCGGGAGGGCCTCGGAGCAGTTCTTC; CDR3: CASSLGRIGGRASEQFF
J: TRBJ2-2; size: few; V: TRBV15; D: NA; DNA: TGTGCCACCAGCAGAGATGCGGTGGGACTGGCCGGGGAGCTGTTTTTT; CDR3: CATSRDAVGLAGELFF
J: TRBJ2-5; size: NA; V: TRBV24-1; D: TRBD2; DNA: TGTACCACCAGTGATTTAACTAGCGGGAGAGAAGAGACCCAGTACTTC; CDR3: CTTSDLTSGREETQYF
J: TRBJ1-1; size: few; V: TRBV10-3; D: NA; DNA: TGTGCCATCAGTCATAAACAGGGAATTATGAACACTGAAGCTTTCTTT; CDR3: CAISHKQGIMNTEAFF
J: TRBJ1-2; size: NA; V: TRBV5-1; D: NA; DNA: TGCGCCAGCAGCTTTACGGGGTTTAAGGGAGATGGCTACACCTTC; CDR3: CASSFTGFKGDGYTF